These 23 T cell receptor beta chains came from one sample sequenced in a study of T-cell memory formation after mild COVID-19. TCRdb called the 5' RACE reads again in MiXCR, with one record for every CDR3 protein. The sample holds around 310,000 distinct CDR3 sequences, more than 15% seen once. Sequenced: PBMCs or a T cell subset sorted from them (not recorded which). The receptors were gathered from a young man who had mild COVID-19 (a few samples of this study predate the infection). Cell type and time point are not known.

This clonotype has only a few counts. The CDR3 region is CSAQERARGQPQHF. The CDR3 coding sequence is TGCAGTGCCCAGGAGAGGGCGCGTGGTCAGCCCCAGCATTTT. The chain couples TRBV20-1 to TRBJ1-5; D is ambiguous. Germline V gene sequence: CDR1 DFQATT, CDR2 SNEGSKA (reference sequence). Trimming removed 6 bases from V and 6 bases from J, with 18 bases in between. The CDR3 is made up of 14 amino acids.

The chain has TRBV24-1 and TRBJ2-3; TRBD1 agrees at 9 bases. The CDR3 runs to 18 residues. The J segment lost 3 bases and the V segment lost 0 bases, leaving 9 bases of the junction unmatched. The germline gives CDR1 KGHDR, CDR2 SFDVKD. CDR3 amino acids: CATSDLPWTGEGTDTQYF. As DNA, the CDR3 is TGTGCCACCAGTGATTTGCCTTGGACAGGGGAGGGAACAGATACGCAGTATTTT.

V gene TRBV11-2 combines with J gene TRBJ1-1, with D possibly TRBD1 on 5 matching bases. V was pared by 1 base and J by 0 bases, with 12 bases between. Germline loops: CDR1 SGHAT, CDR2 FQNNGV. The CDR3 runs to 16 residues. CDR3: CASSLARRVMNTEAFF. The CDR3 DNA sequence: TGTGCCAGCAGCTTAGCCCGCAGGGTTATGAACACTGAAGCTTTCTTT.

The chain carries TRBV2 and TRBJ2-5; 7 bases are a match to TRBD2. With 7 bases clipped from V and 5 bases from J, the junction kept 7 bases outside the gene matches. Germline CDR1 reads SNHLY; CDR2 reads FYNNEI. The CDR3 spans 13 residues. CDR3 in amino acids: CASKPSGAETQYF. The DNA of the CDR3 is TGTGCCAGCAAACCCAGCGGGGCCGAGACCCAGTACTTC.

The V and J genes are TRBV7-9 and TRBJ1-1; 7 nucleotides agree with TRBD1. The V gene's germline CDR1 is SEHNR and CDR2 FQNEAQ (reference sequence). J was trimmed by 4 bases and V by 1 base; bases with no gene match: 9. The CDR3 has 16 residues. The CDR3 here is CASSLEGGSPSTEAFF. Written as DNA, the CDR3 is TGTGCCAGCAGCTTAGAAGGGGGCAGCCCCAGCACTGAAGCTTTCTTT. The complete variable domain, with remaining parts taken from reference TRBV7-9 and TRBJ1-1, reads DTGVSQNPRHKITKRGQNVTFRCDPISEHNRLYWYRQTLGQGPEFLTYFQNEAQLEKSRLLSDRFSAERPKGSFSTLEIQRTEQGDSAMYLCASSLEGGSPSTEAFFGQGTRLTVV.

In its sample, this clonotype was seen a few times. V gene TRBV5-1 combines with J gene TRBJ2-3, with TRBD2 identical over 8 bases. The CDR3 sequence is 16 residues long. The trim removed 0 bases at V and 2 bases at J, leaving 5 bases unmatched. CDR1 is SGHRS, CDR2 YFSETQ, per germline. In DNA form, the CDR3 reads TGCGCCAGCAGCTTGGAGGCGGGGGGAGTCACAGATACGCAGTATTTT. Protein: CASSLEAGGVTDTQYF.

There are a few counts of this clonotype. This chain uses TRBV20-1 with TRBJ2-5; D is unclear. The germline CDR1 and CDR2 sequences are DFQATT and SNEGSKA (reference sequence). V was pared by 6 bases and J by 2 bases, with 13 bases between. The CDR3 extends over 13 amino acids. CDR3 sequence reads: CSASTFDQETQYF. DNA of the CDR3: TGCAGTGCGTCGACGTTTGATCAAGAGACCCAGTACTTC.

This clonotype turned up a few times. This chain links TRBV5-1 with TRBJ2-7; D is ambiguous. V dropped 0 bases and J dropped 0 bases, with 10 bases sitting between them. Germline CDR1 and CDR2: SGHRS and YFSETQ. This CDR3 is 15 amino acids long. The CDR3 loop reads CASSLGSPSSYEQYV. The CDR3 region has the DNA TGCGCCAGCAGCTTGGGCAGCCCGAGCTCCTACGAGCAGTACGTC.

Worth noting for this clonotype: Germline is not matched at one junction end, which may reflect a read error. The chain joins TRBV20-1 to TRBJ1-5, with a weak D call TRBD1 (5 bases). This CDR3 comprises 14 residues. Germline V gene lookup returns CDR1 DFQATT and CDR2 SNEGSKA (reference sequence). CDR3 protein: CSARNGWGNRPQHF. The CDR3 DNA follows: TGCAGTGCTAGGAACGGGTGGGGCAATCGGCCCCAGCATTTT.

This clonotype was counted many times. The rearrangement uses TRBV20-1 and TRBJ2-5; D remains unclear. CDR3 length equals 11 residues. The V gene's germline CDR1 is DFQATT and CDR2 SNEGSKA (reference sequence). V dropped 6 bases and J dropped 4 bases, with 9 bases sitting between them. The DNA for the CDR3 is TGCAGTGCCCCGTGGGGAGAGACCCAGTACTTC. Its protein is CSAPWGETQYF.

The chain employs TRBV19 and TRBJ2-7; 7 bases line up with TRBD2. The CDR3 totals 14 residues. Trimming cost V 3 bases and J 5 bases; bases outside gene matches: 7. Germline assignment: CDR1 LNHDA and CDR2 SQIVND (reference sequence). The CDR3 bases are TGTGCCAGTAGTATGGGCGGGGGAGAGGACGAGCAGTACTTC. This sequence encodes CASSMGGGEDEQYF. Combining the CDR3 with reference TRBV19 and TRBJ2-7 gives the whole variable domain DGGITQSPKYLFRKEGQNVTLSCEQNLNHDAMYWYRQDPGQGLRLIYYSQIVNDFQKGDIAEGYSVSREKKESFPLTVTSAQKNPTAFYLCASSMGGGEDEQYFGPGTRLTVT.

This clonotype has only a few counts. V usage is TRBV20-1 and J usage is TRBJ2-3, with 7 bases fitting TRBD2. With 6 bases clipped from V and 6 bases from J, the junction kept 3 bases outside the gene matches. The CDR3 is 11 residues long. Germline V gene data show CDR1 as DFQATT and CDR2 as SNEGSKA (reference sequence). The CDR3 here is CSAREADTQYF. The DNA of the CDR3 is TGCAGTGCCCGGGAGGCCGATACGCAGTATTTT.

The CDR3 DNA reads as TGCAGTGCTGAGAACAGGGATGGGGGCACTGAAGCTTTCTTT. As protein: CSAENRDGGTEAFF. The chain combines TRBV20-1 with TRBJ1-1, with D possibly being TRBD1 (6 bases). The germline V and J ends were trimmed by 5 bases and 4 bases, with 17 bases remaining between them. This CDR3 spans 14 amino acids. CDR1 and CDR2 (germline): DFQATT, SNEGSKA (reference sequence).

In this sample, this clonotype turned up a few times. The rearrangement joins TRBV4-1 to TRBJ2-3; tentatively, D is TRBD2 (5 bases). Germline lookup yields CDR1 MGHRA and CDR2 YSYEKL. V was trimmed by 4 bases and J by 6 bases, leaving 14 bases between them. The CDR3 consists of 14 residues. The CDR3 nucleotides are TGCGCCAGCAGCCGTGGGCGAGGGATGGATACGCAGTATTTT. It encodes CASSRGRGMDTQYF.

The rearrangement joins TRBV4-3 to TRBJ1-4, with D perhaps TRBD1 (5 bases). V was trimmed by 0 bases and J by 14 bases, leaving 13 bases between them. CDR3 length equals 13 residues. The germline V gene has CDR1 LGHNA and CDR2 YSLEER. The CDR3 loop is CASSQDGGRMLFF. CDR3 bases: TGCGCCAGCAGCCAAGATGGGGGTCGAATGCTGTTTTTT.

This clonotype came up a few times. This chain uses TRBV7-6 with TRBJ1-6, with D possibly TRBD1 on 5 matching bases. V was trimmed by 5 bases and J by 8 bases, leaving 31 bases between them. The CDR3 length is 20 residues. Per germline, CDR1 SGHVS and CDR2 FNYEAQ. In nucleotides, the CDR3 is TGTGCCAGCAGCGTCCAAGGGCAGGGAATTAGATCGGCCAGGGATTCACCCCTCCACTTT. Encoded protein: CASSVQGQGIRSARDSPLHF.

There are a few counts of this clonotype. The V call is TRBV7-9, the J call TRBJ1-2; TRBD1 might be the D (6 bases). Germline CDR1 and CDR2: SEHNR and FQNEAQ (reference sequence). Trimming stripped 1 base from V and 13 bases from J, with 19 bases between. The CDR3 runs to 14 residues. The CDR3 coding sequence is TGTGCCAGCAGCTTAGTTGGTCAGGGGCCGAGGTGCACCTTC. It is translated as CASSLVGQGPRCTF. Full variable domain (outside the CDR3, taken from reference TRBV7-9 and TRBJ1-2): DTGVSQNPRHKITKRGQNVTFRCDPISEHNRLYWYRQTLGQGPEFLTYFQNEAQLEKSRLLSDRFSAERPKGSFSTLEIQRTEQGDSAMYLCASSLVGQGPRCTFGSGTRLTVV.

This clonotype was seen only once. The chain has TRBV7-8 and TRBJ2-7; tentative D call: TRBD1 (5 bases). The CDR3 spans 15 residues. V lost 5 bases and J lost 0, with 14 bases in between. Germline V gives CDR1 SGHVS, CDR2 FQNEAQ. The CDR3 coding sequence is TGTGCCAGCAGCCCCCGTACAGGCCACTCCTACGAGCAGTACGTC. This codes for CASSPRTGHSYEQYV.

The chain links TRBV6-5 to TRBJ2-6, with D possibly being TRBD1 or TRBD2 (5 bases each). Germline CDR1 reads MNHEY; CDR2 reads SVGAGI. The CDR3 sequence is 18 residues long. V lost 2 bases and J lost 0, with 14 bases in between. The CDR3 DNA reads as TGTGCCAGCAGTTACGTACTAGGACACCTCTCTGGGGCCAACGTCCTGACTTTC. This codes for CASSYVLGHLSGANVLTF.

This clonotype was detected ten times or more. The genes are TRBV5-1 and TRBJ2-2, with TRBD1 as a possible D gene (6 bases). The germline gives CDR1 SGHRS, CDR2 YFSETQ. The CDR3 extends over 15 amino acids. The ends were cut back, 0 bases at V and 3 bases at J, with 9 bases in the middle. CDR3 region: CASSLVSGDTGELFF. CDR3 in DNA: TGCGCCAGCAGCTTGGTTTCAGGGGACACCGGGGAGCTGTTTTTT.

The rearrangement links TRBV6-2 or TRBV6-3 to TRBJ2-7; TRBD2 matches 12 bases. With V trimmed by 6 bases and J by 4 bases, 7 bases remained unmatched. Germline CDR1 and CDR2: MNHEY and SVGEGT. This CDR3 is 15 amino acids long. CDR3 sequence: CASRSGLAGTYEQYV. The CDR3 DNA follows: TGTGCCAGCAGATCCGGACTAGCGGGGACTTACGAGCAGTACGTC.

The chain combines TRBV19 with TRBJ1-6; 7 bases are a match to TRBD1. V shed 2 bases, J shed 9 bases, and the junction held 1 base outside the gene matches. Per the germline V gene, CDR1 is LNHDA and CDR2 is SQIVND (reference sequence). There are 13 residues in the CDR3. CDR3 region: CASSITGVSPLHF. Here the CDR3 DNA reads TGTGCCAGTAGTATAACAGGGGTTTCACCCCTCCACTTT.

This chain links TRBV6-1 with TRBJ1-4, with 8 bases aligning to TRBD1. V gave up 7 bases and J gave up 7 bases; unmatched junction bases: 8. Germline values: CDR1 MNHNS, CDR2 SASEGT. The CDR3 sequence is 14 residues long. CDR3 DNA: TGTGCCAGCAAGATGGGACAGGACTCTGAAAAACTGTTTTTT. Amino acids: CASKMGQDSEKLFF.